These T cell receptor beta chains were read from a single sample in a study of blood T cell repertoires in COVID-19. The method was immunoSEQ multiplex PCR; TCRdb's version includes in-frame clones alone and lacks a portion of them. Of over 150,000 clones listed, 80% to 90% are singletons. The sample comprised peripheral blood. The receptors derive from a woman aged 55-75 years with COVID-19, enrolled during active disease. Both conserved end residues are part of each CDR3. A D gene is named only where the DNA matches it firmly. Where a row states a size, it is once, few, many or the class of an expanded clone; other rows omit it.

D gene	clone size	V gene	J gene	CDR3 DNA	CDR3 protein
TRBD2	NA	TRBV4-2	TRBJ2-1	TGTGCCAGCAGCAAAAAGGGGACACTAGCGGGAGTAAATGAGCAGTTCTTC	CASSKKGTLAGVNEQFF
NA	NA	TRBV27	TRBJ1-1	TGTGCCAGCTGCCTTAAATGGGGCCATTTCACTGAAGCTTTCTTT	CASCLKWGHFTEAFF
TRBD1	NA	TRBV10-2	TRBJ2-7	TGCGCCAGCAGGGACAGGGGAGGGCTCTACGAGCAGTACTTC	CASRDRGGLYEQYF
TRBD1	NA	TRBV10-2	TRBJ2-7	TGCGCCAGCAGTACTCCGGGACAGGGGGCCCACGAGCAGTACTTC	CASSTPGQGAHEQYF
TRBD2	NA	TRBV3-1/TRBV3-2	TRBJ2-7	TGTGCCAGCAGTCGGCCCGGGGACTACTCCTACGAGCAGTACTTC	CASSRPGDYSYEQYF
TRBD1	NA	TRBV19	TRBJ2-2	TGTGCCAGTAGTATAGTGGGGACAGGGCGCACCGGGGAGCTGTTTTTT	CASSIVGTGRTGELFF
TRBD1	NA	TRBV9	TRBJ2-5	TGTGCCAGCAGCGTAGGCTCAGGGGGTGGCCAAGAGACCCAGTACTTC	CASSVGSGGGQETQYF
NA	NA	TRBV3-1/TRBV3-2	TRBJ1-1	TGTGCCAGCAGCCTCGGACAGATGAACACTGAAGCTTTCTTT	CASSLGQMNTEAFF
TRBD1	NA	TRBV7-9	TRBJ1-1	TGTGCCAGCAGCTTGACAGGGGGCGCGGGCACTGAAGCTTTCTTT	CASSLTGGAGTEAFF
NA	NA	TRBV7-9	TRBJ1-2	TGTGCCAGTACATTCGCGGGGAGAAGTAACTATGGCTACACCTTC	CASTFAGRSNYGYTF
NA	few	TRBV19	TRBJ1-5	TGTGCCAGTAGTATAGACGGATTCCGACAGGACTCACACCATTTT	CASSIDGFRQDSHHF
NA	NA	TRBV3-1/TRBV3-2	TRBJ1-1	TGTGCCAGCAGGGACACAGGGTCGGGCGTTGAAGCTTTCTTT	CASRDTGSGVEAFF
NA	few	TRBV19	TRBJ1-3	TGTGCCAGTAAAGGGGTAAACGGAAACACCATATATTTT	CASKGVNGNTIYF
NA	NA	TRBV11-3	TRBJ2-1	TGTGCCAGCCGGGGTTCTAATGGGAATGAGCAGTTCTTC	CASRGSNGNEQFF
NA	NA	TRBV25-1	TRBJ2-2	TGTGCCAGCAGTGGTAGCATCACCGGGGAGCTGTTTTTT	CASSGSITGELFF
TRBD1	NA	TRBV3-1/TRBV3-2	TRBJ1-2	TGTGCCAGCAGCCAGGACAGGGGTCATGGCTACACCTTC	CASSQDRGHGYTF
NA	NA	TRBV19	TRBJ1-5	TGTGCCAGTAGTACCCGACAAACCTTTAGCAATCAGCCCCAGCATTTT	CASSTRQTFSNQPQHF
TRBD2	NA	TRBV10-3	TRBJ2-1	TGTGCCACCAAATTCGCCGGGGGGGGGAATGAGCAGTTCTTC	CATKFAGGGNEQFF
TRBD1	NA	TRBV19	TRBJ2-3	TGTGCCAGTAGTTTCTCCAGGGGGGATACGCAGTATTTT	CASSFSRGDTQYF
NA	NA	TRBV11-2	TRBJ1-3	TGTGCCAGCCGAGCAGGGTACGGAAACACCATATATTTT	CASRAGYGNTIYF
TRBD1	once	TRBV9	TRBJ2-1	TGTGCCAGCAGCGTAGCTGAGGGGGCAGGGAATGAGCAGTTCTTC	CASSVAEGAGNEQFF
TRBD1	NA	TRBV6-5	TRBJ1-4	TGTGCCAGCAGTCGACAGGGCCTAGGTGAAAAACTGTTTTTT	CASSRQGLGEKLFF
TRBD1	once	TRBV6-5	TRBJ1-2	TGTGCCAGCAGCCCCGGGACAGGGTCTAACTATGGCTACACCTTC	CASSPGTGSNYGYTF
NA	NA	TRBV7-8	TRBJ2-5	TGTGCCAGCAGCTCTAGGAGGCCTCAAGAGACCCAGTACTTC	CASSSRRPQETQYF
TRBD1	NA	TRBV13	TRBJ2-1	TGTGCCAGCAGCCGCCGGGACAGGGGGAATGAGCAGTTCTTC	CASSRRDRGNEQFF